This T cell receptor beta chain was found in a study of CD8 T cells in ankylosing spondylitis. General observations from the study: In ankylosing spondylitis blood, a motif of seven or eight highly homologous TCR beta variants appeared characteristic.

TCRdb reprocessed the 5' RACE reads via MiXCR and lists one record per CDR3 protein. The data contain some 140,000 distinct CDR3 sequences, 17% of them singletons. Remarks on this clonotype: What it binds is unknown.

V was clipped by 5 bases and J by 6 bases; unmatched bases: 9. CDR3 length: 16 amino acids. In germline, CDR1 is MDHEN, CDR2 SYDVKM. This TCR came from a male donor with ankylosing spondylitis. Sequenced: blood, either unsorted or a sorted T cell fraction (not recorded which). The V call is TRBV28, the J call TRBJ2-1, with TRBD2 matching over 11 bases. CDR3 loop: CASSLTSGTSGNEQFF. The CDR3 DNA reads TGTGCCAGCAGTCTGACTAGCGGGACCTCCGGCAATGAGCAGTTCTTC.